The 23 T cell receptor beta chains in this list originate from one sample, sequenced in a study of graft-versus-host responses after intestinal transplantation. Clones were sequenced by immunoSEQ multiplex PCR, and TCRdb holds only the in-frame ones, with some missing. The repertoire holds about 21,000 clones, with approximately 46% as singletons. Material: alloreactive CD4+ T cells from a mixed lymphocyte reaction culture, obtained before intestinal transplant. Specified subset: CFSE-low proliferating T cells sorted from approximately 6-day pre-transplant mixed lymphocyte reaction (GvH or HvG direction). The origin of the receptors is a human patient who received an intestinal transplant.

A word on this clone: The sample has other DNA sequences that encode this CDR3 too. V usage is TRBV13 and J usage is TRBJ2-1; 7 bases are shared with TRBD2. This CDR3 has 16 amino acids. Germline CDR1 and CDR2: PRHDT and FYEKMQ (reference sequence). The J segment lost 3 bases and the V segment lost 0 bases, leaving 5 bases of the junction unmatched. In DNA form, the CDR3 reads TGTGCCAGCAGCTTAGGGGGGCGGGGGAACTACAATGAGCAGTTCTTC. It encodes CASSLGGRGNYNEQFF.

This clone occurred a few times. This sequence joins TRBV5-1 and TRBJ2-3; the D is unclear. V dropped 4 bases and J dropped 3 bases, with 9 bases sitting between them. The CDR3 sequence is 13 residues long. Germline CDR1 SGHRS, CDR2 YFSETQ. In nucleotides, the CDR3 is TGCGCCAGCAGCCCGACAAATACAGATACGCAGTATTTT. This encodes CASSPTNTDTQYF.

This clone was counted between two and nine times. V and J are TRBV10-2 and TRBJ2-3; no clear D. The germline V gene encodes CDR1 WSHSY and CDR2 SAAADI. The CDR3 consists of 13 residues. V lost 2 bases and J 6 bases, leaving 9 bases between the germline ends. DNA for the CDR3: TGCGCCAGCAGTGAGCGCGAGAGGGATACGCAGTATTTT. It translates to CASSERERDTQYF.

The chain is built from TRBV18 and TRBJ2-7, with 10 bases lining up with TRBD2. CDR3 length: 16 amino acids. The V gene's germline CDR1 is KGHSH and CDR2 LQKENI. V trimming: 3 bases; J trimming: 1 base; junction bases outside the gene matches: 6. The CDR3 sequence: CASSPLSGGISYEQYF. CDR3 in DNA: TGTGCCAGCTCACCGCTTAGCGGGGGGATATCCTACGAGCAGTACTTC.

The chain couples TRBV10-3 to TRBJ1-4, with D hard to call. Germline V lookup: CDR1 ENHRY, CDR2 SYGVKD. V was cut by 7 bases and J by 8 bases, with 17 bases left in between. This CDR3 region has 14 residues. The chain's CDR3 is CAITPGGRGEKLFF. CDR3 nucleotide sequence: TGTGCCATCACCCCCGGAGGCCGAGGCGAAAAACTGTTTTTT.

The chain carries TRBV6-5 and TRBJ1-5; TRBD1 agrees at 7 bases. V was pared by 0 bases and J by 5 bases, with 4 bases of the junction left unmatched. The CDR3 length is 15 residues. The germline CDR1 and CDR2 sequences are MNHEY and SVGAGI. In DNA, the CDR3 is TGTGCCAGCAGTTACTCGGACAGGAGCCATCAGCCCCAGCATTTT. This sequence encodes CASSYSDRSHQPQHF.

Details on this clone: The same CDR3 can be traced to other DNA sequences in this sample. This chain joins TRBV5-1 and TRBJ1-4, with D perhaps TRBD1 (6 bases). CDR3 length: 15 amino acids. Germline assignment: CDR1 SGHRS and CDR2 YFSETQ. V was shortened by 0 bases and J by 0 bases, with 6 bases between the two germline ends. CDR3 loop: CASSLGGPTNEKLFF. DNA for the CDR3: TGCGCCAGCAGCTTGGGGGGGCCAACTAATGAAAAACTGTTTTTT.

The chain recombines TRBV6-1 with TRBJ2-3; 7 positions match TRBD2. In germline, CDR1 is MNHNS, CDR2 SASEGT. The CDR3 sequence is 16 residues long. J was trimmed by 3 bases and V by 2 bases; bases with no gene match: 8. The CDR3 is CASSETLAGDTDTQYF. The CDR3 nucleotides are TGTGCCAGCAGTGAAACTCTTGCGGGGGATACAGATACGCAGTATTTT.

The chain links TRBV6-1 to TRBJ1-2; D unclear. The V and J ends lost 2 bases and 4 bases respectively, with 8 bases between them. The CDR3 is 13 residues long. Germline-derived CDR1 and CDR2 are MNHNS and SASEGT. CDR3 amino acids: CASSERGSYGYTF. In nucleotides, the CDR3 is TGTGCCAGCAGTGAACGGGGTTCCTATGGCTACACCTTC.

The chain uses TRBV25-1 and TRBJ2-5; a possible D gene is TRBD2 (5 bases). The CDR3 runs to 14 residues. V lost 5 bases, J lost 5 bases, and 15 bases lay in between. Germline assignment: CDR1 MGHDK and CDR2 SYGVNS. The CDR3 region has the DNA TGTGCCAGCAGTCGGGCCGGGGTTGCGGAGACCCAGTACTTC. Its protein product is CASSRAGVAETQYF.

In its sample, this clone was seen a few times. V gene TRBV2 combines with J gene TRBJ1-2; the D is unclear. The CDR3 is 14 amino acids. V was cut by 1 base and J by 6 bases, with 12 bases left in between. CDR1 is SNHLY, CDR2 FYNNEI, per germline. The CDR3: CASSEVWRADGYTF. DNA of the CDR3: TGTGCCAGCAGTGAAGTATGGCGGGCGGATGGCTACACCTTC.

V usage is TRBV6-5 and J usage is TRBJ2-7; 9 bases agree with TRBD1. J was trimmed by 2 bases and V by 8 bases; bases with no gene match: 1. The CDR3 runs 12 residues. Germline V gives CDR1 MNHEY, CDR2 SVGAGI. CDR3 amino acids: CASGTGTYEQYF. The CDR3 nucleotides read TGTGCCAGCGGGACAGGGACCTACGAGCAGTACTTC.

In DNA form, the CDR3 reads TGTGCCAGCTCACCGGTACTAGCGGATTACAATGAGCAGTTCTTC. It yields the protein CASSPVLADYNEQFF. This sequence joins TRBV18 and TRBJ2-1, with 8 bases fitting TRBD2. The CDR3 is 15 residues long. Germline V lookup: CDR1 KGHSH, CDR2 LQKENI. The V gene end was trimmed by 3 bases and the J gene end by 4 bases; junction bases not matched to a gene: 5.

The V and J genes are TRBV6-6 and TRBJ1-3, with unresolved D. Germline values: CDR1 MNHNY, CDR2 SVGAGI (reference sequence). Trimming pared 0 bases from V and 6 bases from J, leaving 12 bases between. The length of the CDR3 is 15 residues. The CDR3 sequence: CASSYSTGGENTIYF. The CDR3 DNA sequence: TGTGCCAGCAGTTACTCGACGGGAGGCGAAAACACCATATATTTT.

The chain has TRBV18 and TRBJ2-2; 9 nucleotides match TRBD1. This CDR3 spans 18 amino acids. Trimming removed 1 base from V and 7 bases from J; junction bases left unmatched: 13. Per germline, CDR1 KGHSH and CDR2 LQKENI. The DNA for the CDR3 is TGTGCCAGCTCACCACTCCCCGCGGTACAGGGGGCTGTCGGGGAGCTGTTTTTT. Protein product: CASSPLPAVQGAVGELFF. The whole variable domain, remainder taken from reference TRBV18 and TRBJ2-2, is NAGVMQNPRHLVRRRGQEARLRCSPMKGHSHVYWYRQLPEEGLKFMVYLQKENIIDESGMPKERFSAEFPKEGPSILRIQQVVRGDSAAYFCASSPLPAVQGAVGELFFGEGSRLTVL.

V usage is TRBV19 and J usage is TRBJ1-1; 7 bases align to TRBD1. The CDR3 has 15 amino acids. V lost 5 bases and J lost 0; bases outside the gene matches: 6. CDR1 and CDR2 from the germline V gene are LNHDA and SQIVND (reference sequence). The CDR3 DNA follows: TGTGCCAGTAGTCTGGGACAGATCATGAACACTGAAGCTTTCTTT. The encoded protein is CASSLGQIMNTEAFF.

The chain couples TRBV10-3 to TRBJ1-5, with D uncertain. V shed 0 bases and J shed 4 bases, with 13 bases lying between them. This CDR3 spans 16 amino acids. CDR1 and CDR2 (germline): ENHRY, SYGVKD. The CDR3: CAISESLTLGNQPQHF. CDR3 DNA sequence: TGTGCCATCAGTGAGTCTCTCACCCTCGGGAATCAGCCCCAGCATTTT.

The chain joins TRBV18 to TRBJ2-5, with D tentatively TRBD2 (6 bases). Per the germline V gene, CDR1 is KGHSH and CDR2 is LQKENI. Trimming removed 3 bases at V and 5 bases at J, with 16 bases between. The CDR3 consists of 15 residues. Here the CDR3 reads CASSPLYQEGETQYF. The CDR3 DNA is TGTGCCAGCTCACCTCTCTATCAGGAGGGGGAGACCCAGTACTTC.

The J gene is TRBJ1-5, the V gene TRBV18; TRBD1 is a possible D gene (5 bases). V was clipped by 6 bases and J by 10 bases, with 16 bases between them. The CDR3 has 13 residues. In germline, CDR1 is KGHSH, CDR2 LQKENI. The CDR3 coding sequence is TGTGCCAGCTCTCTCACTGTACAGGTTCCCCAGCATTTT. It yields the protein CASSLTVQVPQHF.

This clone has more than one count but fewer than ten. The J gene is TRBJ2-5, the V gene TRBV7-3; the match to TRBD1 covers 9 bases. This CDR3 has 15 residues. Germline CDR1 is SGHTA and CDR2 is FQGTGA. The V segment lost 5 bases and the J segment 5 bases; nucleotides outside the gene matches: 9. This chain's CDR3 is CASSPGQGGRETQYF. In DNA, the CDR3 is TGTGCCAGCAGCCCGGGACAGGGCGGTCGGGAGACCCAGTACTTC.

The J gene is TRBJ2-1, the V gene TRBV7-8; 11 positions agree with TRBD1. The J segment lost 7 bases and the V segment lost 5 bases, leaving 4 bases of the junction unmatched. This CDR3 has 14 residues. Germline V gives CDR1 SGHVS, CDR2 FQNEAQ. For the CDR3, the DNA is TGTGCCAGCAGCCAGGACAGGGGGCTGAATGAGCAGTTCTTC. Its protein product is CASSQDRGLNEQFF. Full variable domain (remainder filled in from reference TRBV7-8 and TRBJ2-1): GAGVSQSPRYKVAKRGQDVALRCDPISGHVSLFWYQQALGQGPEFLTYFQNEAQLDKSGLPSDRFFAERPEGSVSTLKIQRTQQEDSAVYLCASSQDRGLNEQFFGPGTRLTVL.

This clone came up a few times. The chain couples TRBV10-3 to TRBJ2-3; 8 bases match TRBD2. V gave up 9 bases and J gave up 0 bases; unmatched junction bases: 2. The CDR3 consists of 13 residues. Per germline, CDR1 ENHRY and CDR2 SYGVKD. The CDR3 region has the DNA TGTGCCATAGGCGGGGGGAGCACAGATACGCAGTATTTT. It encodes CAIGGGSTDTQYF.

The chain has TRBV5-1 and TRBJ2-6; D may be TRBD1 (6 bases). The germline gives CDR1 SGHRS, CDR2 YFSETQ. V was shortened by 4 bases and J by 2 bases, with 10 bases between the two germline ends. This CDR3 spans 15 amino acids. CDR3 sequence (DNA): TGCGCCAGCAGCCTGGGACACCCTGGGGCCAACGTCCTGACTTTC. It encodes CASSLGHPGANVLTF.